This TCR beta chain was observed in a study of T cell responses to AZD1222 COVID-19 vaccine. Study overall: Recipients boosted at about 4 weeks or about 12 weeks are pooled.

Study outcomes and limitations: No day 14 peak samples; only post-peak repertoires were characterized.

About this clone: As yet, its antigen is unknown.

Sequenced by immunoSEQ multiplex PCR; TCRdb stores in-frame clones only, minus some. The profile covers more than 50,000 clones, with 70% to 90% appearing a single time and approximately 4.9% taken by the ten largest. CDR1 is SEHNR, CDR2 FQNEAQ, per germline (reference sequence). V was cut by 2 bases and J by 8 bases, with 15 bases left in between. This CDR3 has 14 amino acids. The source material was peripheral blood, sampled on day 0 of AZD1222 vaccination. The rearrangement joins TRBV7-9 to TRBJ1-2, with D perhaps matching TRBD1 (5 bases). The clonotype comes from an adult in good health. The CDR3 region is CASSLIGPGTGYTF. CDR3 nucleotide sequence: TGTGCCAGCAGCTTAATAGGACCGGGGACCGGCTACACCTTC.